This T cell receptor (beta chain) was profiled in a study of cytomegalovirus exposure and HLA in healthy donors. Per the germline V gene, CDR1 is SGHRS and CDR2 is YFSETQ. There are 11 residues in the CDR3. With 5 bases removed from V and 1 base from J, the gap between germline ends came to 3 bases. The data were produced by immunoSEQ multiplex PCR, yet TCRdb's version contains in-frame clones alone and is incomplete. The data contain approximately 44,000 clones, 88% of them singletons. The TCR originated in a woman aged 25 to 39 in good health and CMV-seronegative. The V call is TRBV5-1, the J call TRBJ2-5; D gene ambiguous. Sequenced: PBMCs. CDR3 DNA: TGCGCCAGCAGACTCCAAGAGACCCAGTACTTC. This gives the protein CASRLQETQYF.